This section outlines one TCR beta chain sequence together with its context. Its specificity is unknown. The junction had 14 bases not matched to a gene; V was cut back by 0 bases and J by 8 bases. The CDR3 runs 17 residues. Germline assignment: CDR1 SGDLS and CDR2 YYNGEE. Specimens held about 0.95-10 million cryopreserved PBMC prior to DNA extraction. This specimen comes from a study of long-term antiretroviral therapy in people with HIV. Study-level findings and limits: Clones that had undergone expansion before ART prevailed in the repertoire throughout all time points.

Sequencing used immunoSEQ v3.0 at survey level. Sequencing was directed toward roughly 35,000-55,000 T-cell genomes in each sample. Profiled with immunoSEQ multiplex PCR; TCRdb holds only in-frame clones, not every one. This sample has tens of thousands of clones; about 95% occur once, and the top ten carry 7.5% to 9%. The source of this sequence is a man between 25 and 39 years old with HIV. Material: unsorted PBMCs, obtained approximately 6.1 years after starting antiretroviral therapy. The chain employs TRBV9 and TRBJ2-7; 10 bases map to TRBD2. This CDR3 reads CASSVEPGRAGGPQQYF. The CDR3 DNA is TGTGCCAGCAGCGTAGAACCAGGTCGAGCGGGAGGGCCCCAGCAGTACTTC.